One and the same sample provided the 17 T cell receptor beta chains below, sequenced in a study of monozygotic twins with inflammatory bowel disease. For each CDR3 protein, TCRdb gives one entry from its re-call of the 5' RACE reads, without DNA. Here the sample table reports 420,000 or so distinct CDR3 sequences. The source material was blood. The receptors were gathered from a human donor with ulcerative colitis or Crohn's disease, or a healthy co-twin of an affected twin (not recorded which).

The chain links TRBV2 to TRBJ2-7; no DNA is available, so the TRBD1 call from TCRdb remains unchecked. CDR3 length: 14 residues. CDR1 and CDR2 from the germline V gene are SNHLY and FYNNEI. Here the CDR3 reads CASRLLTGVSEQYF. Full variable domain (outside the CDR3, taken from reference TRBV2 and TRBJ2-7): EPEVTQTPSHQVTQMGQEVILRCVPISNHLYFYWYRQILGQKVEFLVSFYNNEISEKSEIFDDQFSVERPDGSNFTLKIRSTKLEDSAMYFCASRLLTGVSEQYFGPGTRLTVT.

J is TRBJ1-2 and V is TRBV7-9; TCRdb proposes TRBD1, but this gene call is untestable without DNA. In germline, CDR1 is SEHNR, CDR2 FQNEAQ (reference sequence). The CDR3 is made up of 13 amino acids. CDR3: CASGVQGVGGYTF.

The V call is TRBV5-6, the J call TRBJ2-6; there is no DNA to check the TCRdb D call of TRBD1. Germline CDR1 SGHDT, CDR2 YYEEEE. CDR3 size: 17 residues. CDR3 region: CASSLGQGASGANVLTF. Combining the CDR3 with reference TRBV5-6 and TRBJ2-6 gives the whole variable domain DAGVTQSPTHLIKTRGQQVTLRCSPKSGHDTVSWYQQALGQGPQFIFQYYEEEERQRGNFPDRFSGHQFPNYSSELNVNALLLGDSALYLCASSLGQGASGANVLTFGAGSRLTVL.

This chain joins TRBV27 and TRBJ1-1. Germline V gene sequence: CDR1 MNHEY, CDR2 SMNVEV (reference sequence). The CDR3 is 13 residues long. The CDR3 protein is CASSLGQYSEAFF.

V and J are TRBV12-3 or TRBV12-4 and TRBJ2-1; TCRdb's D call, TRBD2, is unchecked because there is no DNA. The CDR3 spans 15 residues. CDR3 region: CASSRGLAGAVEQFF.

The chain carries TRBV7-9 and TRBJ1-6. Germline V gene lookup returns CDR1 SEHNR and CDR2 FQNEAQ (reference sequence). This CDR3 has 15 residues. The CDR3 protein is CASSRGRADNSPLHF.

The chain carries TRBV5-1 and TRBJ2-5; without DNA, the TCRdb call of TRBD1 cannot be checked. This CDR3 comprises 13 residues. Germline-derived CDR1 and CDR2 are SGHRS and YFSETQ. The CDR3 is CASSLLGAETQYF. Based on the CDR3 plus reference TRBV5-1 and TRBJ2-5, the full variable domain is KAGVTQTPRYLIKTRGQQVTLSCSPISGHRSVSWYQQTPGQGLQFLFEYFSETQRNKGNFPGRFSGRQFSNSRSEMNVSTLELGDSALYLCASSLLGAETQYFGPGTRLLVL.

The chain couples TRBV12-3 or TRBV12-4 to TRBJ2-1; TCRdb picks TRBD1, but there is no DNA to check that call. The length of the CDR3 is 17 residues. The CDR3 reads CASSYGTLAVADNEQFF.

The chain recombines TRBV11-2 with TRBJ1-1; TCRdb reports TRBD1, a call that lacks DNA to check it against. CDR1 and CDR2 from the germline V gene are SGHAT and FQNNGV. There are 15 residues in the CDR3. The CDR3 reads CASSPAGSPGTEAFF.

This rearrangement joins TRBV2 to TRBJ2-7; TCRdb returns TRBD1, unconfirmable since there is no DNA. CDR1 and CDR2 from the germline V gene are SNHLY and FYNNEI. This CDR3 comprises 14 residues. The CDR3 is CASIGQGASYEQYF.

The chain couples TRBV2 to TRBJ1-2; TCRdb returns TRBD1, unconfirmable since there is no DNA. The CDR3 extends over 15 amino acids. The germline V gene has CDR1 SNHLY and CDR2 FYNNEI. The CDR3 reads CASSETVRGRNGYTF.

The rearrangement links TRBV6-5 to TRBJ1-2; the TCRdb call, TRBD1, lacks DNA for checking. The CDR3 spans 14 residues. CDR1 is MNHEY and CDR2 is SVGAGI in the germline V gene. The CDR3 loop is CASSWDRTNYGYTF.

This chain connects TRBV10-3 to TRBJ1-6. The germline V gene encodes CDR1 ENHRY and CDR2 SYGVKD. This CDR3 is 15 amino acids long. The CDR3 sequence: CATRPTGSYNSPLHF.

The CDR3 loop reads CASSLGDEREHFYNDQFF. The V call is TRBV11-1, the J call TRBJ2-1; the D call of TRBD2 rests on TCRdb alone, since no DNA is present to check it. Germline lookup yields CDR1 SGHAT and CDR2 FQDESV (reference sequence). CDR3 length equals 18 residues.

The genes are TRBV7-2 and TRBJ2-7; no DNA is available, so the TRBD1 call from TCRdb remains unchecked. This CDR3 is 15 amino acids long. CDR1 and CDR2 from the germline V gene are SGHTA and FQGNSA. This chain's CDR3 is CASSLWQGAEVKQYF.

The rearrangement links TRBV7-9 to TRBJ2-1; the TCRdb D gene call, TRBD1, has no DNA to confirm it. Germline V gives CDR1 SEHNR, CDR2 FQNEAQ (reference sequence). The CDR3 runs to 13 residues. The CDR3: CASRGDPRNEQFF.

The V gene is TRBV5-4, the J gene TRBJ1-2; TCRdb outputs TRBD1, but without DNA this stays unchecked. Germline-derived CDR1 and CDR2 are SGHNT and YYREEE (reference sequence). The CDR3 is made up of 13 amino acids. CDR3 sequence: CASSGRQVYGYTF.